The 6 T cell receptor beta chains in this list originate from one sample, sequenced in a study of cytomegalovirus exposure and HLA in healthy donors. Libraries were prepared by immunoSEQ multiplex PCR; TCRdb keeps only in-frame clonotypes and omits some of them. The sample consists of 95,000 to 120,000 clones, around 85% of them appearing once. The sequenced sample was PBMCs. Receptor source: a woman aged 18-35 years in good health and CMV-seronegative.

The chain is built from TRBV9 and TRBJ2-7, with D possibly matching TRBD2 (6 bases). Germline V gene lookup returns CDR1 SGDLS and CDR2 YYNGEE. The germline V and J ends were trimmed by 3 bases and 1 base, with 11 bases remaining between them. This CDR3 has 14 residues. The CDR3, as DNA: TGTGCCAGCAGCGCGCCCGGGAGATCCTACGAGCAGTACTTC. It encodes CASSAPGRSYEQYF.

This clone was seen once. The chain is built from TRBV30 and TRBJ2-1; D might be TRBD1 (5 bases). CDR3 size: 16 residues. The V and J ends lost 0 bases and 7 bases respectively, with 19 bases between them. Germline CDR1 reads GTSNPN; CDR2 reads SVGIG (reference sequence). DNA for the CDR3: TGTGCCTGGAGTGTACTTAACACTGGGGCCGAAAATGAGCAGTTCTTC. Encoded protein: CAWSVLNTGAENEQFF. The whole variable domain, filled in from reference TRBV30 and TRBJ2-1, reads SQTIHQWPATLVQPVGSPLSLECTVEGTSNPNLYWYRQAAGRGLQLLFYSVGIGQISSEVPQNLSASRPQDRQFILSSKKLLLSDSGFYLCAWSVLNTGAENEQFFGPGTRLTVL.

CDR3 sequence (DNA): TGTGCCAGTAGTATCATGGCTAGCAATCAGCCCCAGCATTTT. As protein: CASSIMASNQPQHF. The V call is TRBV19, the J call TRBJ1-5, with unresolved D. Germline-derived CDR1 and CDR2 are LNHDA and SQIVND (reference sequence). The CDR3 is 14 residues long. Between the trimmed V and J ends, which lost 3 bases and 0 bases, there was a span of 6 bases.

The chain recombines TRBV6-4 with TRBJ2-2; TRBD1 matches at 11 bases. The germline V gene has CDR1 MRHNA and CDR2 SNTAGT. This CDR3 has 16 residues. With V trimmed by 9 bases and J by 3 bases, 9 bases remained unmatched. The CDR3 here is CASSPGQGVHTGELFF. The CDR3 DNA sequence: TGTGCCAGTTCCCCGGGACAGGGGGTTCACACCGGGGAGCTGTTTTTT.

The rearrangement links TRBV29-1 to TRBJ2-7, with a possible D match to TRBD1 (5 bases). The CDR3 has 14 residues. Trimming left V 0 bases short and J 0 bases short, with 9 bases between. Germline V gene lookup returns CDR1 SQVTM and CDR2 ANQGSEA. CDR3 loop: CSVEDGASSYEQYF. CDR3 nucleotide sequence: TGCAGCGTTGAAGATGGGGCGAGCTCCTACGAGCAGTACTTC.

The V and J genes are TRBV7-9 and TRBJ1-2; D not certain. V lost 0 bases, J lost 8 bases, and 10 bases lay in between. CDR1 and CDR2 from the germline V gene are SEHNR and FQNEAQ (reference sequence). The CDR3 is made up of 13 amino acids. The CDR3 loop is CASSLALGSGYTF. CDR3 nucleotides: TGTGCCAGCAGCTTAGCGCTAGGGAGCGGCTACACCTTC.